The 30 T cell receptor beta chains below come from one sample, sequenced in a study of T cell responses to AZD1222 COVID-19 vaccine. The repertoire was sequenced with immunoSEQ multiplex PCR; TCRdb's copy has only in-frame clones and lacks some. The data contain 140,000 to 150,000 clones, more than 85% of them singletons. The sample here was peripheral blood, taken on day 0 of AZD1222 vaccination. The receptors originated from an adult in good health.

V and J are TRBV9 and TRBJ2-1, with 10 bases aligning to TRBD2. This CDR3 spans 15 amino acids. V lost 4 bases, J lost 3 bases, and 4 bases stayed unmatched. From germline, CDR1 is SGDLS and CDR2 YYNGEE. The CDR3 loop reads CASSFGTSDYNEQFF. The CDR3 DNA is TGTGCCAGCAGCTTTGGGACTAGCGACTACAATGAGCAGTTCTTC. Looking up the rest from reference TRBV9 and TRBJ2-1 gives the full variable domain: DSGVTQTPKHLITATGQRVTLRCSPRSGDLSVYWYQQSLDQGLQFLIQYYNGEERAKGNILERFSAQQFPDLHSELNLSSLELGDSALYFCASSFGTSDYNEQFFGPGTRLTVL.

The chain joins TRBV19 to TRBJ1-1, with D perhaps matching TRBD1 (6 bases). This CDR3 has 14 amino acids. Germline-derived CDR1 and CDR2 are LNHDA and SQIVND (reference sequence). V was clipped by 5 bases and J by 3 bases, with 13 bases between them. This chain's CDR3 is CASSARQGYTEAFF. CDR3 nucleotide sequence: TGTGCCAGTAGTGCCCGGCAGGGGTACACTGAAGCTTTCTTT.

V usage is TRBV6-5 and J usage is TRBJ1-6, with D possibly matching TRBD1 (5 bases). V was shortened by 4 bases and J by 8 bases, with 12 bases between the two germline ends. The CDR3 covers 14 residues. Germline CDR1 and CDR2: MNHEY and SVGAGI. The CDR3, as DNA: TGTGCCAGCAGTTCGAGGGGTCGGGATTCACCCCTCCACTTT. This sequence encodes CASSSRGRDSPLHF.

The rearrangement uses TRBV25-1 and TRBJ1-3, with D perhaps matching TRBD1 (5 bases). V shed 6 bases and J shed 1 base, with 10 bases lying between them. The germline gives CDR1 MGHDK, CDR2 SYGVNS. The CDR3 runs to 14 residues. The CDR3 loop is CASRSGSSGNTIYF. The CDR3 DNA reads TGTGCCAGCAGATCAGGGTCTTCTGGAAACACCATATATTTT.

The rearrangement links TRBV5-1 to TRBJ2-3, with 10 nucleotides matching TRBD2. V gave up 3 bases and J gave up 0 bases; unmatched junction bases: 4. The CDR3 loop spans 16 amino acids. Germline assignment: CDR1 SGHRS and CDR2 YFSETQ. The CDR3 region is CASSWTSGASTDTQYF. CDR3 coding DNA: TGCGCCAGCAGCTGGACTAGCGGAGCAAGCACAGATACGCAGTATTTT. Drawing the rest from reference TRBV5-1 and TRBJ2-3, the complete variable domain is KAGVTQTPRYLIKTRGQQVTLSCSPISGHRSVSWYQQTPGQGLQFLFEYFSETQRNKGNFPGRFSGRQFSNSRSEMNVSTLELGDSALYLCASSWTSGASTDTQYFGPGTRLTVL.

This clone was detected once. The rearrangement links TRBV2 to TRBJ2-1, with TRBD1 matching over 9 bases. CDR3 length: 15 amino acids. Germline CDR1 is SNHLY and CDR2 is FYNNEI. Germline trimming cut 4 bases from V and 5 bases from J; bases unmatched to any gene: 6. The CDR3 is CASSGWTGADNEQFF. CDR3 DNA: TGTGCCAGCAGTGGGTGGACAGGGGCCGACAATGAGCAGTTCTTC.

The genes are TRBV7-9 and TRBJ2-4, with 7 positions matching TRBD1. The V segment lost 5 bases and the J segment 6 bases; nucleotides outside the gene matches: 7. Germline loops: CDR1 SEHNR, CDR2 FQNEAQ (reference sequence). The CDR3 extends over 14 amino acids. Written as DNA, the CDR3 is TGTGCCAGCAGCCGTCCGGGACAGTTAAACATTCAGTACTTC. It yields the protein CASSRPGQLNIQYF.

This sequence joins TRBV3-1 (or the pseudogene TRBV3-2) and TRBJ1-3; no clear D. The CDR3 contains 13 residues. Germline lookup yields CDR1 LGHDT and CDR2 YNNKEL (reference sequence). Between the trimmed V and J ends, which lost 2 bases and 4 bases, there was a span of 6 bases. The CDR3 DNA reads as TGTGCCAGCAGCCAACGGTCCGGAAACACCATATATTTT. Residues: CASSQRSGNTIYF.

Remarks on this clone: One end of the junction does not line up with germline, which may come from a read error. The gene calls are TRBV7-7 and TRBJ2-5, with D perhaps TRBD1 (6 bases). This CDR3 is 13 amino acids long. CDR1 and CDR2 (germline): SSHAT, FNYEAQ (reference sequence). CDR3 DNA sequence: TGTGCTAGCAGCTTAACAGGGAAAGAGACCCAGTACTTC. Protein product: CASSLTGKETQYF.

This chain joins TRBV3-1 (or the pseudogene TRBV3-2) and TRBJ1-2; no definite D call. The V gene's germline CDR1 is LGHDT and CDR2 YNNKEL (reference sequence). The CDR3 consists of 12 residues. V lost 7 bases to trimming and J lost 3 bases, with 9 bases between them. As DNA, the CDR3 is TGTGCCAGCACCCGGGGATACTATGGCTACACCTTC. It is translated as CASTRGYYGYTF.

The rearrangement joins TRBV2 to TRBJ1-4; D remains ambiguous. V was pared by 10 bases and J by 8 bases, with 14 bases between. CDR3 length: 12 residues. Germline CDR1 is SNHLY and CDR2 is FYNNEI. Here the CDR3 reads CAIVLSSEKLFF. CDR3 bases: TGTGCCATCGTTTTGTCCTCGGAAAAACTGTTTTTT.

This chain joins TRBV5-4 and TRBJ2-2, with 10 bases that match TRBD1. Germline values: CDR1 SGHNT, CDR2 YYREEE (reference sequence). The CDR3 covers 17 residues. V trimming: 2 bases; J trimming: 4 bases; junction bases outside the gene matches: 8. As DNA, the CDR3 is TGTGCCAGCAGCTTAGCCCGGGACAGGGGTTCCACCGGGGAGCTGTTTTTT. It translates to CASSLARDRGSTGELFF.

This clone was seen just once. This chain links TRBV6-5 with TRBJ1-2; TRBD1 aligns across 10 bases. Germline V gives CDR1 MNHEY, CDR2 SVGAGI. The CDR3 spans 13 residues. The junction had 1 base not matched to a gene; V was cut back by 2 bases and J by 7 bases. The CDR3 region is CASSYDRGLGYTF. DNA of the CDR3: TGTGCCAGCAGTTACGACAGGGGGCTTGGCTACACCTTC.

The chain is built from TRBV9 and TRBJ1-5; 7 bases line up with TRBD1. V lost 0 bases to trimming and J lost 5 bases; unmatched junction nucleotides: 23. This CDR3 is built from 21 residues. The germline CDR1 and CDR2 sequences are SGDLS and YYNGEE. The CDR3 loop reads CASSVGGKDRVDPPGDQPQHF. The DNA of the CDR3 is TGTGCCAGCAGCGTAGGAGGGAAAGACAGGGTGGATCCCCCGGGGGATCAGCCCCAGCATTTT.

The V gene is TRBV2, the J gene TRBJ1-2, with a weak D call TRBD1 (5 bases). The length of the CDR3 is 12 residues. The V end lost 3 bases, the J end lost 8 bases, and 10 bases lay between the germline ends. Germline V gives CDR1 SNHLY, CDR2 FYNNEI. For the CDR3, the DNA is TGTGCCAGCAGTGATCCCGGGGGAGGCTACACCTTC. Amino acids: CASSDPGGGYTF.

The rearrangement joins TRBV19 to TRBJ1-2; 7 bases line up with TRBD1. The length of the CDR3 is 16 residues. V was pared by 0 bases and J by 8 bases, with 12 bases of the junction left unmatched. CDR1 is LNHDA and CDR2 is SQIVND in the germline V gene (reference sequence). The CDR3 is CASSIELGGRGWGYTF. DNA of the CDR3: TGTGCCAGTAGTATAGAGCTCGGCGGCAGGGGGTGGGGCTACACCTTC.

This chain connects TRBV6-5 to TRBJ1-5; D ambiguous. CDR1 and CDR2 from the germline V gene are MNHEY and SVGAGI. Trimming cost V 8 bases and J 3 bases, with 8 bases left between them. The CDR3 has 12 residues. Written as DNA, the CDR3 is TGTGCCAGCGCCCGGCCCAATCAGCCCCAGCATTTT. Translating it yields CASARPNQPQHF.

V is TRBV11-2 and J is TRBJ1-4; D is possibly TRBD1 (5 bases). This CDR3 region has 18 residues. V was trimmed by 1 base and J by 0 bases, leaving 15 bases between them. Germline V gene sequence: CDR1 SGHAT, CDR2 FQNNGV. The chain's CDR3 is CASSLGPWGRATNEKLFF. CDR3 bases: TGTGCCAGCAGCTTAGGGCCCTGGGGGAGGGCAACTAATGAAAAACTGTTTTTT.

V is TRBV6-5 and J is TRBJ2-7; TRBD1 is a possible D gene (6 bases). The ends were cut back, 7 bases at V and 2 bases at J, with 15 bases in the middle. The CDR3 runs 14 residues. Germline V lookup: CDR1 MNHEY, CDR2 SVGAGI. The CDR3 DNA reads TGTGCCAGCAAAATCCGACAGGAGACCTACGAGCAGTACTTC. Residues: CASKIRQETYEQYF.

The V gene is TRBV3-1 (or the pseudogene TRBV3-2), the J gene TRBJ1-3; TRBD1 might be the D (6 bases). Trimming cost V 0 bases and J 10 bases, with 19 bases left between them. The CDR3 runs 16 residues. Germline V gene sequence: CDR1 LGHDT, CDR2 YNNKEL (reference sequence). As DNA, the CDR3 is TGTGCCAGCAGCCAAGAGCCGGAGGACAGCAAAGCGACCATATATTTT. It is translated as CASSQEPEDSKATIYF.

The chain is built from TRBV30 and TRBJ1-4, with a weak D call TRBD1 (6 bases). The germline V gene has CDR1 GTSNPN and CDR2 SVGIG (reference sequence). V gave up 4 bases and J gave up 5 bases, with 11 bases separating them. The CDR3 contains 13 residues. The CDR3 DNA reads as TGTGCCTGGACCAGGGGTTCAAATGAAAAACTGTTTTTT. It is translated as CAWTRGSNEKLFF.

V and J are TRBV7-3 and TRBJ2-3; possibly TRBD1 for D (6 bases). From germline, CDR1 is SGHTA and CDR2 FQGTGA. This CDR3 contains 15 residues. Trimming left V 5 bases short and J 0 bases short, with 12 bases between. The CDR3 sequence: CASSRRQASTDTQYF. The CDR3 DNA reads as TGTGCCAGCAGCCGCCGACAGGCTAGCACAGATACGCAGTATTTT.

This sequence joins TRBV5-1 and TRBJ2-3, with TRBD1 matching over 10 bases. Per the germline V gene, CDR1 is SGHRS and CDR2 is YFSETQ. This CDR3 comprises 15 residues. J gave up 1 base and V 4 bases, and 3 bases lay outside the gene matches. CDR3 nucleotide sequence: TGCGCCAGCAGCGTAGGGACAGGGGGCACAGATACGCAGTATTTT. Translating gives CASSVGTGGTDTQYF.

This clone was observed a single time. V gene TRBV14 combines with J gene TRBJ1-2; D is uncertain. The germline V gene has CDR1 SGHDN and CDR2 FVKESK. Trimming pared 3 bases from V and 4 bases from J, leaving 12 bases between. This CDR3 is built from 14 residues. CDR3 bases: TGTGCCAGCAGCCAGGAATCGAACCCCTATGGCTACACCTTC. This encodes CASSQESNPYGYTF.

The CDR3 coding sequence is TGTGCCAGCACCCCCCCGGGGGCTAATGAAAAACTGTTTTTT. This encodes CASTPPGANEKLFF. This sequence joins TRBV3-1 (or the pseudogene TRBV3-2) and TRBJ1-4; maybe TRBD1 (5 bases). Germline V CDR1 and CDR2: LGHDT, YNNKEL (reference sequence). The CDR3 has 14 residues. The V and J ends lost 7 bases and 3 bases respectively, with 12 bases between them.

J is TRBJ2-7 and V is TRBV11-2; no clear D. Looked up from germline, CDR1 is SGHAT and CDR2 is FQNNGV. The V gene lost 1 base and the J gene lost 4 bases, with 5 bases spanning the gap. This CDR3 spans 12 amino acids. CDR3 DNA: TGTGCCAGCAGCTTAGCAGAATACGAGCAGTACTTC. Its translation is CASSLAEYEQYF.

As DNA, the CDR3 is TGTGCCAGCAGCTGGACAGGCGTCTCTGGAAACACCATATATTTT. Protein sequence: CASSWTGVSGNTIYF. The chain uses TRBV5-8 and TRBJ1-3, with 7 bases aligning to TRBD1. With V trimmed by 3 bases and J by 0 bases, 3 bases remained unmatched. There are 15 residues in the CDR3. The germline CDR1 and CDR2 sequences are SGHTS and YDEGEE.

The CDR3: CASSLVAGAGYTF. The CDR3 bases are TGTGCCAGCTCGCTCGTCGCGGGGGCTGGCTACACCTTC. The J gene is TRBJ1-2, the V gene TRBV18; D is possibly TRBD1 (6 bases). Germline V gene data show CDR1 as KGHSH and CDR2 as LQKENI. Between the trimmed V and J ends, which lost 6 bases and 7 bases, there was a span of 15 bases. This CDR3 has 13 residues.

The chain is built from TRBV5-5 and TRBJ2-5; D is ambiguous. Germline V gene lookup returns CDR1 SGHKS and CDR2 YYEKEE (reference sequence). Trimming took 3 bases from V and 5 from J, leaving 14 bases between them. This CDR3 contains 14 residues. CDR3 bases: TGTGCCAGCAGCTCGCCCAGTGAAGGGGAGACCCAGTACTTC. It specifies CASSSPSEGETQYF.

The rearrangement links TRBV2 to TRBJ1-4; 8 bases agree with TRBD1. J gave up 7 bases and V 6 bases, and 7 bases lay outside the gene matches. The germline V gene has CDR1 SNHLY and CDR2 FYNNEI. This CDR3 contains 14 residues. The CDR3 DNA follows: TGTGCCAGCAGCGTGGGACAGGCGACTGAAAAACTGTTTTTT. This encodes CASSVGQATEKLFF.